A selection of T cell receptor beta chains follows, all from one sample in a study of T cells after yellow fever vaccination. TCRdb ran MiXCR on the 5' RACE reads and lists one entry per CDR3 protein. The data show approximately 510,000 distinct CDR3 sequences, with 20% to 25% seen just once and approximately 16% held by the top ten. The sequenced sample was PBMCs, obtained around 3 weeks after the first yellow fever vaccination. Receptors originate from a man between 18 and 29 years old who received the YFV17D yellow fever vaccine. Each CDR3 is given with its conserved first and last residue. D genes are given only for firm matches. For some rows the clone size is stated as once, few or many, or as a class when expanded; others skip it.

V	size	length	J	D	CDR3	DNA
TRBV20-1	few	16	TRBJ2-2	TRBD1	CSAPRRGGRGSGELFF	TGCAGTGCACCTAGGCGAGGGGGCCGAGGGTCCGGGGAGCTGTTTTTT
TRBV5-5	few	11	TRBJ1-1	.	CASSTHTEAFF	TGTGCCAGCAGCACTCACACTGAAGCTTTCTTT
TRBV7-6	.	13	TRBJ2-2	TRBD2	CAMSGGRTGELFF	TGTGCCATGTCGGGGGGGCGCACCGGGGAGCTGTTTTTT
TRBV20-1	.	17	TRBJ2-3	TRBD2	CSAIWLAGHLGTDTQYF	TGCAGTGCTATTTGGCTAGCGGGACATCTAGGCACAGATACGCAGTATTTT
TRBV19	few	12	TRBJ1-5	.	CASSIGSQPQHF	TGTGCCAGTAGTATAGGGAGCCAGCCCCAGCATTTT
TRBV11-2	.	14	TRBJ2-3	TRBD1	CASSSLGGPDTQYF	TGTGCCAGCAGCTCCCTAGGGGGCCCAGATACGCAGTATTTT
TRBV6-5	.	16	TRBJ1-6	.	CASSYNRQAYNSPLHF	TGTGCCAGCAGTTACAACCGACAGGCCTATAATTCACCCCTCCACTTT
TRBV5-1	.	19	TRBJ2-1	.	CANSPLTGFSGSSYNEQFF	TGCGCCAACTCCCCGCTAACCGGTTTTAGCGGAAGCTCCTACAATGAGCAGTTCTTC
TRBV7-2	few	14	TRBJ2-1	TRBD1	CASSTGAKVYEQFF	TGTGCCAGCAGCACAGGGGCGAAGGTCTATGAGCAGTTCTTC
TRBV20-1	.	12	TRBJ2-7	.	CSATWGTYEQYF	TGCAGTGCTACATGGGGGACCTACGAGCAGTACTTC
TRBV4-2	.	15	TRBJ2-5	TRBD2	CASSHQLAGGETQYF	TGTGCCAGCAGCCACCAACTAGCGGGGGGAGAGACCCAGTACTTC
TRBV30	.	15	TRBJ2-7	.	CAWSPKGGSSYEQYF	TGTGCCTGGAGTCCCAAGGGGGGGAGCTCCTACGAGCAGTACTTC
TRBV10-3	few	15	TRBJ2-3	TRBD1	CAAGQASVSTDTQYF	TGTGCCGCGGGACAGGCCTCCGTCTCCACAGATACGCAGTATTTT
TRBV29-1	.	14	TRBJ2-3	.	CSVVRASSKDTQYF	TGCAGCGTTGTAAGGGCTTCCTCAAAGGATACGCAGTATTTT
TRBV28	few	13	TRBJ2-3	.	CASSQGPTRTQYF	TGTGCCAGCAGTCAGGGACCTACTCGTACGCAGTATTTT
TRBV4-2	.	16	TRBJ1-5	.	CASSLGGQDLNQPQHF	TGTGCCAGCAGCCTCGGTGGGCAGGACCTAAATCAGCCCCAGCATTTT
TRBV5-1	few	15	TRBJ2-1	.	CASSLAGTDSNEQFF	TGCGCCAGCAGCTTGGCCGGGACGGATTCAAATGAGCAGTTCTTC
TRBV24-1	.	14	TRBJ2-2	TRBD2	CATGTSGHGGELFF	TGTGCCACCGGGACTAGCGGTCACGGCGGGGAGCTGTTTTTT
TRBV5-1	few	15	TRBJ2-3	.	CASSTLRGSTDTQYF	TGCGCCAGCAGCACACTAAGGGGGAGCACAGATACGCAGTATTTT
TRBV11-2	.	14	TRBJ1-1	TRBD1	CASSLRGLDTEAFF	TGTGCCAGCAGCTTGAGGGGGCTGGACACTGAAGCTTTCTTT
TRBV27	.	14	TRBJ2-7	.	CASSGTPHIHEQYF	TGTGCCAGCTCCGGGACCCCTCACATCCACGAGCAGTACTTC
TRBV5-1	.	14	TRBJ2-5	.	CANSGPGGQETQYF	TGCGCCAACAGCGGACCTGGGGGTCAAGAGACCCAGTACTTC
TRBV6-2/TRBV6-3	few	14	TRBJ2-2	.	CASSLYQGGGELFF	TGTGCCAGCAGTTTATATCAGGGAGGCGGGGAGCTGTTTTTT
TRBV24-1	.	12	TRBJ1-1	.	CATSDWNTEAFF	TGTGCCACCAGTGATTGGAACACTGAAGCTTTCTTT
TRBV5-1	few	14	TRBJ1-1	TRBD1	CASSRTGDNTEAFF	TGCGCCAGCAGCCGGACAGGGGACAACACTGAAGCTTTCTTT
TRBV10-3	many	14	TRBJ2-5	TRBD2	CATRGREGQETQYF	TGTGCCACCAGAGGGAGGGAAGGGCAAGAGACCCAGTACTTC
TRBV19	.	14	TRBJ1-1	TRBD1	CASSPDRGRQEAFF	TGTGCCAGTAGTCCGGACAGGGGCCGACAGGAAGCTTTCTTT
TRBV20-1	.	16	TRBJ2-1	.	CSARALGKSSYNEQFF	TGCAGTGCTAGAGCCCTGGGCAAGAGCTCCTACAATGAGCAGTTCTTC
TRBV6-5	.	16	TRBJ2-1	TRBD2	CASSYASGSSYNEQFF	TGTGCCAGCAGTTACGCTAGCGGGAGCTCCTACAATGAGCAGTTCTTC
TRBV6-2/TRBV6-3	.	13	TRBJ1-1	.	CALRGQVNTEAFF	TGTGCCTTGAGGGGCCAGGTGAACACTGAAGCTTTCTTT
TRBV7-2	.	17	TRBJ2-3	TRBD2	CASSARLAGAVQGTQYF	TGTGCCAGCAGCGCTCGACTAGCGGGGGCCGTGCAGGGTACGCAGTATTTT